This TCR beta chain comes out of a study of CD8 T cells in Susac syndrome. On the study more broadly: The sequenced Susac syndrome patients comprised roughly 6 with active disease and fewer than 10 in remission.

Random hexamers were used to reverse transcribe the RNA input (about 0.5 to 1 ug). TCRdb ran MiXCR on the immunoSEQ multiplex PCR reads and lists one entry per CDR3 protein. This repertoire shows roughly 190,000 distinct CDR3 sequences, around 95% found once; its top ten account for roughly 0.098%. The CDR3 totals 14 residues. From germline, CDR1 is PRHDT and CDR2 FYEKMQ (reference sequence). Losses at the gene ends were 4 bases for V and 2 bases for J; bases not matched to a gene: 3. The TCR was taken from a human donor with Susac syndrome. Specimen: CD4+ T cells from PBMCs. V gene TRBV13 combines with J gene TRBJ2-7; 9 nucleotides match TRBD1. The DNA for the CDR3 is TGTGCCAGCAGCTCCCGGGACAGGGCCTACGAGCAGTACTTC. It translates to CASSSRDRAYEQYF.